This T cell receptor beta chain was sequenced during a study of T cell clones after liver transplantation. Study-level information: Post-transplant blood was tracked for graft-donor-reactive T cell clones identified in a pre-transplant mixed lymphocyte reaction. General study findings and limits: Low donor cell numbers restricted donor-reactive repertoire measurement in a couple of subjects.

The protocol was immunoSEQ multiplex PCR, while the TCRdb copy is restricted to in-frame clones and leaves out a portion. The sample has tens of thousands of clones; 90% are singletons. Notes on this clone: Its antigen is as yet unknown.

Germline V CDR1 and CDR2: KGHSH, LQKENI. This CDR3 has 14 amino acids. Unmatched junction bases numbered 4, after V lost 6 bases and J lost 3 bases. The receptor was isolated from a human donor who received a liver transplant. V usage is TRBV18 and J usage is TRBJ1-2; 10 bases are shared with TRBD1. This sample comprised CD4+ T cells from blood, obtained before liver transplant. The CDR3 nucleotides read TGTGCCAGCTCCGACAGGGGGCAGGACTATGGCTACACCTTC. It encodes CASSDRGQDYGYTF.